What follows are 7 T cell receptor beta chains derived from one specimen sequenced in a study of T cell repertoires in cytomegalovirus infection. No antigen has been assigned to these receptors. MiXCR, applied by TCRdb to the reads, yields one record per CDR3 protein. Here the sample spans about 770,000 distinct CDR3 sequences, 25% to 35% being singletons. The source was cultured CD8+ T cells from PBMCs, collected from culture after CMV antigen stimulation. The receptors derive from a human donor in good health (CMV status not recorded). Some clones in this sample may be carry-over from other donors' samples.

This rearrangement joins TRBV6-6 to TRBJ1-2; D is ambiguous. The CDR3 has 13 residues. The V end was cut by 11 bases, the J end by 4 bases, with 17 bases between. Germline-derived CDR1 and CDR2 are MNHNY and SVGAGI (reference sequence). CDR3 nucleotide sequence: TGTGCCGCATGGGCCCTAGGGAGCTATGGCTACACCTTC. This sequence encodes CAAWALGSYGYTF.

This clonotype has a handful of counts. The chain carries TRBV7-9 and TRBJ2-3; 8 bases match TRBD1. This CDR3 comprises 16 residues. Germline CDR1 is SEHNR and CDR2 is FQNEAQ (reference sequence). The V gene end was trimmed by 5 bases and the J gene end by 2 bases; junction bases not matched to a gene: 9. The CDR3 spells CASSPPRTGYTDTQYF. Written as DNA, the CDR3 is TGTGCCAGCAGCCCACCCCGGACAGGGTACACAGATACGCAGTATTTT.

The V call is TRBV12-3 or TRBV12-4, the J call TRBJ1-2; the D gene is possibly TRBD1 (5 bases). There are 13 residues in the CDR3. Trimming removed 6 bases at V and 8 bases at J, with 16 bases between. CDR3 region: CASSLPGGEGYTF. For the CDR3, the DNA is TGTGCCAGCAGCCTGCCCGGAGGGGAGGGCTACACCTTC.

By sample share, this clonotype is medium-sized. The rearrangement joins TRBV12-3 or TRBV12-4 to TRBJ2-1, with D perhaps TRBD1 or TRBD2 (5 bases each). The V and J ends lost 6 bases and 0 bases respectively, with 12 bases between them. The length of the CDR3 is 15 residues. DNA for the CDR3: TGTGCCAGCAGGAAATCAGGGAGCTCCTACAATGAGCAGTTCTTC. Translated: CASRKSGSSYNEQFF.

The CDR3 sequence: CASSTETSGGLYNEQFF. The CDR3, as DNA: TGTGCCAGCAGTACGGAGACTAGCGGGGGCCTTTACAATGAGCAGTTCTTC. The rearrangement uses TRBV6-2 or TRBV6-3 and TRBJ2-1, with 12 nucleotides matching TRBD2. V dropped 5 bases and J dropped 4; count of bases not matched to a gene: 9. Germline V gene sequence: CDR1 MNHEY, CDR2 SVGEGT. There are 17 residues in the CDR3.

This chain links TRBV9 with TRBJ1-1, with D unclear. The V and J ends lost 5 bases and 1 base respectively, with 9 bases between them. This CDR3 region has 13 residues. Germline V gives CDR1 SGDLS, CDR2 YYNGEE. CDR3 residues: CASSEARNTEAFF. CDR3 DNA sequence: TGTGCCAGCAGTGAGGCGAGGAACACTGAAGCTTTCTTT.

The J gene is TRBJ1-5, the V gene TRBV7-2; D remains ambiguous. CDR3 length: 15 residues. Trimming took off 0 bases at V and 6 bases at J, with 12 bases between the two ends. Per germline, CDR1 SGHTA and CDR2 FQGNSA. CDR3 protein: CASSLAEGALQPQHF. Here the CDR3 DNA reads TGTGCCAGCAGCTTAGCGGAGGGAGCTCTTCAGCCCCAGCATTTT.